One TCR beta chain is described in this entry. Seattle-derived patients entered the study during active infection and were followed longitudinally. V dropped 6 bases and J dropped 5 bases, with 20 bases sitting between them. The CDR3 loop spans 16 amino acids. Looked up from germline, CDR1 is MGHDK and CDR2 is SYGVNS. This sample stems from a study of blood T cell repertoires in COVID-19. At the level of the study: COVID-19 samples from acute and convalescent phases originated in the United States, Italy and Spain. Sources were T cells, B-cell-depleted T cells, or PBMCs; the material itself was cDNA or gDNA.

Authors' data handling: Amplified reference gene primers provided the basis for estimating nucleated cell counts. Sequenced by immunoSEQ multiplex PCR; TCRdb stores in-frame clones only, minus some. V, J and clone size reflect that table, while D and trimming were determined from the DNA. The sample lists roughly 500,000 clones, 89% seen once, with approximately 0.9% in the top ten. The V and J genes are TRBV25-1 and TRBJ1-5, with a weak D call TRBD1 (6 bases). Sample: peripheral blood. The receptor was derived from a man younger than 35 with COVID-19, enrolled during active disease. CDR3 DNA sequence: TGTGCCAGCAGATCCTCGGGGGGGGGCTGGTATCAGCCCCAGCATTTT. This encodes CASRSSGGGWYQPQHF.